The rows below give T cell receptor beta chains drawn from one sample of a study of regulatory and conventional T cells in RAG deficiency. Some clones are missing from TCRdb's copy, which holds only in-frame ones; the method was immunoSEQ multiplex PCR. The sample lists about 29,000 clones, about 95% occurring once. This same sample was also taken into another study, of regulatory T cells.

Specimen: CD25- CD4+ T cells sorted from blood. The receptor source for this set is a human donor in good health. Both conserved end residues are part of each CDR3. A D gene is named only where the DNA matches it firmly. A clone size is listed for some rows: how often the clone was seen (once, few, many), or a class if it is expanded.

j_call v_call clone_size d_call cdr3_nt cdr3_aa
TRBJ2-5 TRBV9 - TRBD2 TGTGCCAGCAGCGTAGGGCTAGCGGGCCCCCTCAGCGGGGGGTGGCAAGAGACCCAGTACTTC CASSVGLAGPLSGGWQETQYF
TRBJ2-3 TRBV28 - - TGTGCCAGCAGTTTCGGGGGACCTCAGACAGATACGCAGTATTTT CASSFGGPQTDTQYF
TRBJ2-5 TRBV6-6 - TRBD1 TGTGCCAGCAGGCCGACAGGGGCTTTGTACCAAGAGACCCAGTACTTC CASRPTGALYQETQYF
TRBJ1-1 TRBV12-5 - TRBD1 TGTGCTAGTGGAGACGGGACAGGGAACACTGAAGCTTTCTTT CASGDGTGNTEAFF
TRBJ2-5 TRBV5-1 - TRBD2 TGCGCCAGCAGCTTGAACCTAGCGGGGGGAGAGACCCAGTACTTC CASSLNLAGGETQYF
TRBJ1-1 TRBV5-1 - - TGCGCCAGCAGCTTGGGGCACGACACTGAAGCTTTCTTT CASSLGHDTEAFF
TRBJ2-1 TRBV4-1 - - TGCGCCAGCAGCCAGCCCTCCTACTACCCGGCCCACAATGAGCAGTTCTTC CASSQPSYYPAHNEQFF
TRBJ2-2 TRBV18 - TRBD2 TGTGCCAGCTCACCAAGGAGGAGGGAGCGGGGGCCGACCGGGGAGCTGTTTTTT CASSPRRRERGPTGELFF
TRBJ1-5 TRBV2 - - TGTGCCAGCAGTCCCCTACTAGGTCAGCCCCAGCATTTT CASSPLLGQPQHF
TRBJ1-5 TRBV6-1 - - TGTGCCAGCAGCGAGATGGGGGCGGCTCAGCCCCAGCATTTT CASSEMGAAQPQHF
TRBJ1-4 TRBV7-6 - - TGTGCCAGCAGCTCAGGGTCTGGGGAAAAACTGTTTTTT CASSSGSGEKLFF
TRBJ2-3 TRBV14 - - TGTGCCAGCAGCCAAGACCTACCCGGTGGTTACTCAACGCAGTATTTT CASSQDLPGGYSTQYF
TRBJ2-5 TRBV4-1 - - TGCGCCAGCAGCCCCTCTAGCGTTAAAGAGACCCAGTACTTC CASSPSSVKETQYF
TRBJ1-2 TRBV12-5 - TRBD1 TGTGCTAGTGGTTTATCGGCAGGGGGGAACTATGGCTACACCTTC CASGLSAGGNYGYTF
TRBJ1-1 TRBV5-6 - - TGTGCCAGCAGCTTGATGTCAGGTTTAGTCACTGAAGCTTTCTTT CASSLMSGLVTEAFF
TRBJ2-7 TRBV7-2 once TRBD2 TGTGCCAGCAGCTTAAGCCCTAGCGGGGGGGCGTGGGAGCAGTACTTC CASSLSPSGGAWEQYF
TRBJ2-3 TRBV2 once TRBD1 TGTGCCAGCAGTGGGGACAGGGGGGGCACAGATACGCAGTATTTT CASSGDRGGTDTQYF
TRBJ1-4 TRBV5-1 - TRBD1 TGCGCCAGCAGCCTGGGACAGGGTGAGGTAGAAAAACTGTTTTTT CASSLGQGEVEKLFF
TRBJ2-4 TRBV27 - - TGTGCCAGCAGTTTAAGGCAGGGGAAAAAAAACATTCAGTACTTC CASSLRQGKKNIQYF
TRBJ2-1 TRBV7-9 - - TGTGCCAGCAGCTTGGTGGGGGGATACTACAATGAGCAGTTCTTC CASSLVGGYYNEQFF
TRBJ2-3 TRBV6-1 - TRBD2 TGTGCCAGCATAGCGGGTTCTAGCACAGATACGCAGTATTTT CASIAGSSTDTQYF
TRBJ1-6 TRBV9 - TRBD1 TGTGCCAGCAGCGTAGGGGAGGGGACAGGGGGCCGATCACCCCTCCACTTT CASSVGEGTGGRSPLHF
TRBJ2-1 TRBV19 - - TGTGCCAGTAAAGGAGGGGACGCTAACAATGAGCAGTTCTTC CASKGGDANNEQFF
TRBJ2-1 TRBV10-1 - TRBD2 TGCGCCAGCAGTGGACCGGGGATGGGGGGGATCCACAATGAGCAGTTCTTC CASSGPGMGGIHNEQFF
TRBJ1-6 TRBV20-1 - - TGCAGTGCTAGGGTCCCCGGGAGGCTCCACTTT CSARVPGRLHF
TRBJ2-3 TRBV5-4 - TRBD2 TGTGCCAGCAGCTTGGGACTAGCGGGGGTCACAGATACGCAGTATTTT CASSLGLAGVTDTQYF
TRBJ2-5 TRBV29-1 - TRBD1 TGCAGCGCCCAGGTGACAGGGTACGGCGAGACCCAGTACTTC CSAQVTGYGETQYF
TRBJ2-7 TRBV4-1 - TRBD1 TGCGCCAGCAGCCAAGGGGGGGACAGGGGGACTTACGAGCAGTACTTC CASSQGGDRGTYEQYF
TRBJ2-7 TRBV5-8 - TRBD2 TGTGCCAGCAGCTTGTTACGGAGGATTAGCGGGGGGTCCCTAGCCTACGAGCAGTACTTC CASSLLRRISGGSLAYEQYF
TRBJ2-3 TRBV5-4 once TRBD2 TGTGCCAGCAGCTCCCTAGCGGGGGGGAAAGATACGCAGTATTTT CASSSLAGGKDTQYF
TRBJ1-6 TRBV19 - - TGTGCCAGTAGTATAGTGAAAACGGGGAATTCACCCCTCCACTTT CASSIVKTGNSPLHF